This TCR beta chain was sequenced in a study of shared clonotypes between healthy human individuals. In the study overall: Three plates each covered CD4 naive and memory; CD8 naive two, CD8 memory one. Whole-study results and caveats: Measured sharing among donors was expected to vary with sequencing depth. Naive subsets usually exceeded memory subsets in estimated richness.

A remark on this clone: Its specificity is not known.

CDR3 length: 12 residues. Germline V gene lookup returns CDR1 KGHSH and CDR2 LQKENI. V was pared by 6 bases and J by 5 bases, with 10 bases between. Clones were sequenced by immunoSEQ multiplex PCR, and TCRdb holds only the in-frame ones, with some missing. Of about 1.1 million clones listed, around 77% were seen once; the top ten hold 0.89%. There were only Caucasian adults among the donors, and all lived in Nashville, Tennessee. This TCR came from a man aged 18 to 29 in good health. Some clones in this sample may be carry-over from other donors' samples. V gene TRBV18 combines with J gene TRBJ2-5; no definite D call. Sequences were obtained from memory CD4+ T cells from PBMCs. Subset here: CD45RA-negative fraction. The CDR3 spells CASSLLGETQYF. The DNA for the CDR3 is TGTGCCAGCTCCCTCTTAGGGGAGACCCAGTACTTC.